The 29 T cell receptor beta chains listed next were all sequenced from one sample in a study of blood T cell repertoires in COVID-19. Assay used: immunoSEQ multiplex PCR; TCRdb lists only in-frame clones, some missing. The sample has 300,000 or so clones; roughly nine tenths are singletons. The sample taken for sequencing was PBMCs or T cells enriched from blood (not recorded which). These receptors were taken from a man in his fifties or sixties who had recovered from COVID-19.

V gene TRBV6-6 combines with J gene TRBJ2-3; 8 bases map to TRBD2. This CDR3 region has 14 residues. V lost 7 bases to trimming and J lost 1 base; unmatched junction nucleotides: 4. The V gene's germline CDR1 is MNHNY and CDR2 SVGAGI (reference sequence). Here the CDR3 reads CASIPAGGTDTQYF. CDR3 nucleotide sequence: TGTGCCAGCATCCCAGCGGGGGGCACAGATACGCAGTATTTT.

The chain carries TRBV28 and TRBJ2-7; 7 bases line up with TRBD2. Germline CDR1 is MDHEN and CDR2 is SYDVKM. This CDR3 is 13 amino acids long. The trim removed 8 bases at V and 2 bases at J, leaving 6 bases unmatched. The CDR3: CASSSGMTYEQYF. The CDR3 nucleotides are TGTGCCAGCTCGAGCGGGATGACCTACGAGCAGTACTTC.

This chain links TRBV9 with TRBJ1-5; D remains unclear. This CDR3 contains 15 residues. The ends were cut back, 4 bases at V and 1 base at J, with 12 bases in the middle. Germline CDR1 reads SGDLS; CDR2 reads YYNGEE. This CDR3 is CASSTSGESNQPQHF. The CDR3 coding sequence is TGTGCCAGCAGCACCTCCGGAGAGAGCAATCAGCCCCAGCATTTT.

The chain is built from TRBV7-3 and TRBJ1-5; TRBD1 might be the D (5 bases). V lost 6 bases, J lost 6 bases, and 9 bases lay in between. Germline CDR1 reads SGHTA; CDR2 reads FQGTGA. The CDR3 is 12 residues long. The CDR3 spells CASRAGCQPQHF. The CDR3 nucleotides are TGTGCCAGCAGGGCAGGGTGTCAGCCCCAGCATTTT. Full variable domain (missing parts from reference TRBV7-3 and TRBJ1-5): GAGVSQTPSNKVTEKGKYVELRCDPISGHTALYWYRQSLGQGPEFLIYFQGTGAADDSGLPNDRFFAVRPEGSVSTLKIQRTERGDSAVYLCASRAGCQPQHFGDGTRLSIL.

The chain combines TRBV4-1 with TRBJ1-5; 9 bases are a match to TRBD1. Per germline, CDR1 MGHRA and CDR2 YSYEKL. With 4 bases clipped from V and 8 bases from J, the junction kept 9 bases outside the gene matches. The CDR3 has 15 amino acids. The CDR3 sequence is CASSPEGQGTEPQHF. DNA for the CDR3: TGCGCCAGCAGCCCAGAGGGACAGGGAACTGAGCCCCAGCATTTT.

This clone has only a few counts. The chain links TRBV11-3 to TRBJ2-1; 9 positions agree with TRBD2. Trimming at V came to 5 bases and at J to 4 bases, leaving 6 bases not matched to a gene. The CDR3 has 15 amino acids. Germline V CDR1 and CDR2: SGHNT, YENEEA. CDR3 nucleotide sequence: TGTGCCAGCAGCCAAAGCGGGGGGACGTACAATGAGCAGTTCTTC. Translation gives CASSQSGGTYNEQFF. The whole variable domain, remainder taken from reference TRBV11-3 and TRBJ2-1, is EAGVVQSPRYKIIEKKQPVAFWCNPISGHNTLYWYLQNLGQGPELLIRYENEEAVDDSQLPKDRFSAERLKGVDSTLKIQPAELGDSAVYLCASSQSGGTYNEQFFGPGTRLTVL.

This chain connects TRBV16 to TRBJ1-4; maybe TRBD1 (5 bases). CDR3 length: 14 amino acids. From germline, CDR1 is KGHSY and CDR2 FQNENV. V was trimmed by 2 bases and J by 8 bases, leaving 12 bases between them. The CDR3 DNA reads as TGTGCCAGCAGCCAACGGAGGGGTGAGGAAAAACTGTTTTTT. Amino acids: CASSQRRGEEKLFF.

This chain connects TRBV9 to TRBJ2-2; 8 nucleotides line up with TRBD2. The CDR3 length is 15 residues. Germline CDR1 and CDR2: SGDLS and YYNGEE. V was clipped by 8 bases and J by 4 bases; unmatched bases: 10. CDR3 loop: CASREGEVSTGELFF. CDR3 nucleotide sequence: TGTGCCAGTCGGGAGGGGGAGGTTAGCACCGGGGAGCTGTTTTTT.

CDR3 coding DNA: TGTGCCAGCAGCATAAACAGGAGAAACACTGAAGCTTTCTTT. Its protein product is CASSINRRNTEAFF. This chain connects TRBV7-9 to TRBJ1-1; possible D gene TRBD1, 5 bases. Germline V gene sequence: CDR1 SEHNR, CDR2 FQNEAQ (reference sequence). This CDR3 region has 14 residues. Trimming cost V 5 bases and J 2 bases, with 12 bases left between them.

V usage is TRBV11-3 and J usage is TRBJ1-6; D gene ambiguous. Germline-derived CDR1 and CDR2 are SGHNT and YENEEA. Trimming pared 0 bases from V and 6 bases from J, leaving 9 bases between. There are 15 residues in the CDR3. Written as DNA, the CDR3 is TGTGCCAGCAGCTTAGATCGGGTTTTTAATTCACCCCTCCACTTT. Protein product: CASSLDRVFNSPLHF.

CDR3 nucleotides: TGTGCCACCTCCCGGGGATCCACTGAAGCTTTCTTT. It is translated as CATSRGSTEAFF. The rearrangement links TRBV15 to TRBJ1-1; D is undetermined. The CDR3 consists of 12 residues. The germline V gene has CDR1 LNHNV and CDR2 YYDKDF (reference sequence). Trimming shortened V by 8 bases and J by 4 bases, and 11 bases separated the two germline ends.

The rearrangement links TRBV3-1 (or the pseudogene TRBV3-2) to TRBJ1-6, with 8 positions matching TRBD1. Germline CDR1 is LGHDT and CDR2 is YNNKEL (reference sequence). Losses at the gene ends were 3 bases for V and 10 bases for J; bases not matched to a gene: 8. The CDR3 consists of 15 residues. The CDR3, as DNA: TGTGCCAGCAGCCAGGGGACAGGAATTTCCTCACCCCTCCACTTT. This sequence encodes CASSQGTGISSPLHF.

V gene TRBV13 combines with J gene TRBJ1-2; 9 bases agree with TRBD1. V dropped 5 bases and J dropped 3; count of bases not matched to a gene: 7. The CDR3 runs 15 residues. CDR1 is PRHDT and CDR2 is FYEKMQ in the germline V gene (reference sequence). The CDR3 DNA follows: TGTGCCAGCAGCGCCGGGACAGGGCTATACTATGGCTACACCTTC. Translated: CASSAGTGLYYGYTF.

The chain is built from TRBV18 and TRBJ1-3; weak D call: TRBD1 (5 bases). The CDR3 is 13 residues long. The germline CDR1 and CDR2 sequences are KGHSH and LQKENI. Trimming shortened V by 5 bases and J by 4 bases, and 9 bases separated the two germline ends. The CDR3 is CASSSDTGNTIYF. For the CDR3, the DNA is TGTGCCAGCTCATCGGACACGGGAAACACCATATATTTT.

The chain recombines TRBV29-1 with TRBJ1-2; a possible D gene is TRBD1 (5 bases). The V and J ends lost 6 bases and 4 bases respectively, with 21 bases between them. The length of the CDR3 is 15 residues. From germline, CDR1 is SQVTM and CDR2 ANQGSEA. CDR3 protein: CSVPRGGTGSYGYTF. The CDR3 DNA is TGCAGCGTCCCACGGGGTGGGACCGGGAGCTATGGCTACACCTTC. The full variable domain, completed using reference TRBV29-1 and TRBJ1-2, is SAVISQKPSRDICQRGTSLTIQCQVDSQVTMMFWYRQQPGQSLTLIATANQGSEATYESGFVIDKFPISRPNLTFSTLTVSNMSPEDSSIYLCSVPRGGTGSYGYTFGSGTRLTVV.

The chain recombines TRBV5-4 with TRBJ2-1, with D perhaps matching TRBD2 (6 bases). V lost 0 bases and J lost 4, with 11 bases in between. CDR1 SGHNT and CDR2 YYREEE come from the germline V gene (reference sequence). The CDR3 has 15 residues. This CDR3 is CASSLGRGVYNEQFF. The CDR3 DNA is TGTGCCAGCAGCTTGGGGCGCGGGGTGTACAATGAGCAGTTCTTC.

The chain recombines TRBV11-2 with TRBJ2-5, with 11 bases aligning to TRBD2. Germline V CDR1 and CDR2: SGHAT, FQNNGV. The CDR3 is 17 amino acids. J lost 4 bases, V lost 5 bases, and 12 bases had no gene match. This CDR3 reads CASSPLPLAGGLETQYF. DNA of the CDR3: TGTGCCAGCAGCCCCCTACCGCTAGCGGGAGGCTTAGAGACCCAGTACTTC.

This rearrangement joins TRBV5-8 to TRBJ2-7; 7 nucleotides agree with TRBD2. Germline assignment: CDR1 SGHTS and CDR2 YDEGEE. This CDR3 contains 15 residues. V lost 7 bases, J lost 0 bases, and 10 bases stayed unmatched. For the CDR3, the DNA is TGTGCCAGCCGCTACAGAGGGAGGGGCTCCTACGAGCAGTACTTC. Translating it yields CASRYRGRGSYEQYF.

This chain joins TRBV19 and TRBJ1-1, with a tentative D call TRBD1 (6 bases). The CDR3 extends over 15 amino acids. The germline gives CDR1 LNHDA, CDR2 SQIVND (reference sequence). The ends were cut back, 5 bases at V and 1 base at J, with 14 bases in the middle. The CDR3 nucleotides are TGTGCCAGTAGTGGGAGGGGGGAGACGAACACTGAAGCTTTCTTT. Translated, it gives CASSGRGETNTEAFF.

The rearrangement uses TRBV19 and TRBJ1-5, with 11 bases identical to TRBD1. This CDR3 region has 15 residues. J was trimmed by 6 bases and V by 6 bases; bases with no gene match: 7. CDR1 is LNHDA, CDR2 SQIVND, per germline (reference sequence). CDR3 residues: CASRGQGARSQPQHF. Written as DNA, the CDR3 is TGTGCCAGTAGAGGACAGGGGGCCCGTAGTCAGCCCCAGCATTTT. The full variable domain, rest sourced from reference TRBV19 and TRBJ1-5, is DGGITQSPKYLFRKEGQNVTLSCEQNLNHDAMYWYRQDPGQGLRLIYYSQIVNDFQKGDIAEGYSVSREKKESFPLTVTSAQKNPTAFYLCASRGQGARSQPQHFGDGTRLSIL.

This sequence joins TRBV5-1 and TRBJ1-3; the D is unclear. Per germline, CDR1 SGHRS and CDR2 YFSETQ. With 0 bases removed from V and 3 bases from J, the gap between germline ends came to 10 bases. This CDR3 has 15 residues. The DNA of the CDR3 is TGCGCCAGCAGCTTGGCCGAGAACCGTGGAAACACCATATATTTT. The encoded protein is CASSLAENRGNTIYF.

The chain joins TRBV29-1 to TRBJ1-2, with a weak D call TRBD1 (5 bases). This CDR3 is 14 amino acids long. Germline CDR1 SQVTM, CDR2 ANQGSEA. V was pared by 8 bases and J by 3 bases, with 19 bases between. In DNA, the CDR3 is TGCAGCTCCTATCCGGGAGGGGAGGACTATGGCTACACCTTC. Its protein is CSSYPGGEDYGYTF.

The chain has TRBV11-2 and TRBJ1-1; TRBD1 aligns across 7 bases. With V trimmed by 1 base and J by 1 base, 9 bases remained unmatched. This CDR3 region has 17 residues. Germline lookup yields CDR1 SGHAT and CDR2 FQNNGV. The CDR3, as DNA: TGTGCCAGCAGCTTAGGGAGGGCAGGGGGGAGGAACACTGAAGCTTTCTTT. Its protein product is CASSLGRAGGRNTEAFF.

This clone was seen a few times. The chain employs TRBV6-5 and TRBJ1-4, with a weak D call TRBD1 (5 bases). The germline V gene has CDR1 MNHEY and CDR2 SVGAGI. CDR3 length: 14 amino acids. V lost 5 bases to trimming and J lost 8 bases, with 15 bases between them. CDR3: CASSRTREGEKLFF. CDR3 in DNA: TGTGCCAGCAGTCGAACGAGGGAGGGGGAAAAACTGTTTTTT.

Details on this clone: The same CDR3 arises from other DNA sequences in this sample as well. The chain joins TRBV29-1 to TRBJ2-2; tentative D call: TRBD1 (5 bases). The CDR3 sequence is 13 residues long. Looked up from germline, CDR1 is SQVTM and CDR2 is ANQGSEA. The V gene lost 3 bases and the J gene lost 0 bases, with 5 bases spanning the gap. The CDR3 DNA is TGCAGCGTTGACAGGGCGAACACCGGGGAGCTGTTTTTT. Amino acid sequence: CSVDRANTGELFF.

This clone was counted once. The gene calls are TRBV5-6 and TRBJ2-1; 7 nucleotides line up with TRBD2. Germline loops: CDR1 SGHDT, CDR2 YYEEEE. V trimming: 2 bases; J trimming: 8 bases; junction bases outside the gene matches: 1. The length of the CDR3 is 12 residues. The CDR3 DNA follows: TGTGCCAGCAGCTTAGCGGGGTATGAGCAGTTCTTC. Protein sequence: CASSLAGYEQFF.

CDR3 sequence reads: CASSWTSGSKETQYF. The CDR3 DNA reads as TGTGCCAGCAGTTGGACTAGCGGGAGTAAGGAGACCCAGTACTTC. The chain employs TRBV2 and TRBJ2-5, with TRBD2 matching 13 bases. Germline V gene data show CDR1 as SNHLY and CDR2 as FYNNEI. The junction had 5 bases not matched to a gene; V was cut back by 5 bases and J by 5 bases. The CDR3 extends over 15 amino acids.

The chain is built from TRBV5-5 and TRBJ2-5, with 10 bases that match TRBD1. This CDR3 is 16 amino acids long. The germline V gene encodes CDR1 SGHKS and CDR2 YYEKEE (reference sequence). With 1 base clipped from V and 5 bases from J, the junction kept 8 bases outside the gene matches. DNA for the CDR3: TGTGCCAGCAGCTTGTATTGGGGACAGGGGAAGGAGACCCAGTACTTC. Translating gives CASSLYWGQGKETQYF.

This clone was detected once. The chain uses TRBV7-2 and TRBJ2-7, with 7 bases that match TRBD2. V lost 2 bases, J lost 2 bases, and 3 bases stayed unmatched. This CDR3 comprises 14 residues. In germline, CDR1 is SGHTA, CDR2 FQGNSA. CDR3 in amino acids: CASSLSGGPYEQYF. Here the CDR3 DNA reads TGTGCCAGCAGCTTATCGGGGGGTCCCTACGAGCAGTACTTC.